Reported below is one T cell receptor beta chain. CDR3 size: 15 residues. Germline V gene data show CDR1 as MNHEY and CDR2 as SMNVEV (reference sequence). Trimming took 4 bases from V and 4 from J, leaving 13 bases between them. These data originate in a study of CD8 T cells in Susac syndrome. CD8+ and CD4+ T cells taken from blood had their TCR beta sequenced. The multiple sclerosis control group comprised treatment-naive patients with stable or active relapsing-remitting disease. Isolation of CD8+ and CD4+ T cells was performed negatively, whereas enrichment of TEMRA cells was done by FACS. After extraction with the RNeasy kit, 0.5 to 1 ug of the RNA was reverse transcribed using random hexamers. Multiplex PCR with immunoSEQ amplified the TCR beta CDR3 across 54 Vbeta and 13 Jbeta. TCRdb redid the calling of the immunoSEQ multiplex PCR reads with MiXCR, one entry per CDR3 protein. This sample has 150,000 to 190,000 distinct CDR3 sequences, with 90% to 95% found just once.

The TCR sequence derives from a human donor with multiple sclerosis. Sequencing was performed on CD8+ T cells from PBMCs. This sequence joins TRBV27 and TRBJ1-4, with D perhaps TRBD1 (5 bases). In DNA, the CDR3 is TGTGCCAGCAGTTCCGGGACGGTCAGTAATGAAAAACTGTTTTTT. Residues: CASSSGTVSNEKLFF.